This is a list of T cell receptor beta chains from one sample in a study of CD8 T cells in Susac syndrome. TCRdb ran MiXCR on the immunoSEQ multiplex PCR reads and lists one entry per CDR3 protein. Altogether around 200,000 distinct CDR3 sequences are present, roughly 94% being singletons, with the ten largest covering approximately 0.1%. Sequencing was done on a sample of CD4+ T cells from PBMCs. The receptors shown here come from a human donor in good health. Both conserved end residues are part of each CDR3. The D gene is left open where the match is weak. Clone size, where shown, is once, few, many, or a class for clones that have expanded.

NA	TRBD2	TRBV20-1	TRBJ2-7	CSVNPGTSASYEQYF	TGCAGTGTTAATCCCGGGACTAGCGCCTCCTACGAGCAGTACTTC
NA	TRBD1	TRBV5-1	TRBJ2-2	CASSGVGDSTGELFF	TGCGCCAGCAGCGGGGTCGGGGACAGCACCGGGGAGCTGTTTTTT
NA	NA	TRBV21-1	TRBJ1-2	CASSNQTATGGYGYTF	TGTGCCAGCAGCAATCAAACGGCTACAGGAGGTTATGGCTACACCTTC
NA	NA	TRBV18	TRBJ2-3	CASSPPAGIATDTQYF	TGTGCCAGCTCACCACCCGCAGGAATCGCCACAGATACGCAGTATTTT
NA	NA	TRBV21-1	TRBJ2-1	CASNQASGHEQFF	TGTGCCAGCAACCAGGCTAGCGGTCATGAGCAGTTCTTC
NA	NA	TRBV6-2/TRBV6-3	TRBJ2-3	CASRWTQTTDTQYF	TGTGCCAGCAGATGGACTCAAACCACAGATACGCAGTATTTT
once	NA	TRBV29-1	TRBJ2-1	CSVESSRDNEQFF	TGCAGCGTTGAATCCTCGCGGGACAATGAGCAGTTCTTC
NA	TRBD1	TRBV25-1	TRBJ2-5	CASSEPGQGRETQYF	TGTGCCAGCAGTGAACCGGGACAGGGAAGAGAGACCCAGTACTTC
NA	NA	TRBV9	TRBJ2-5	CASSVDGQETQYF	TGTGCCAGCAGCGTAGACGGGCAAGAGACCCAGTACTTC
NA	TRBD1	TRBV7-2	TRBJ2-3	CASGRTGSTDTQYF	TGTGCCAGCGGCCGGACAGGCAGCACAGATACGCAGTATTTT
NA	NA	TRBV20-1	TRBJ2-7	CSAREGGYEQYF	TGCAGTGCTAGAGAGGGGGGCTACGAGCAGTACTTC